This T cell receptor (beta chain) derives from a study of blood T cell repertoires in COVID-19. As for the study in general: Acute-phase and convalescent COVID-19 samples originated in the United States, Italy and Spain. T cells, B-cell-depleted T cells, or PBMCs supplied cDNA or gDNA.

CDR1 and CDR2 (germline): SEHNR, FQNEAQ (reference sequence). This CDR3 region has 15 residues. Trimming cost V 1 base and J 10 bases, with 14 bases left between them. In the study's own analysis: Nucleated cell number was recorded as an estimate derived from reference gene primer amplification. Produced via immunoSEQ multiplex PCR; TCRdb's table is partial and in-frame only. V and J calls and clone size come straight from that table; D and trimming were deduced from the DNA. The sample holds roughly 250,000 clones; 80% to 85% are singletons and the top ten take less than 3%. This clonotype originated in a woman in her sixties with active or convalescent COVID-19. What was sequenced was peripheral blood. The chain has TRBV7-9 and TRBJ1-6, with a weak D call TRBD1 (6 bases). The CDR3 DNA follows: TGTGCCAGCAGCTTAGTCACAGGGAGAGACTCACCCCTCCACTTT. This codes for CASSLVTGRDSPLHF.